One and the same sample provided the 15 T cell receptor beta chains below, sequenced in a study of T-cell reconstitution after alpha-beta-depleted transplantation in children. Unique molecular identifiers were incorporated into the prepared TCRbeta library. Each CDR3 protein gets one entry after TCRdb re-called the PCR reads with MiXCR. The sample has roughly 340,000 distinct CDR3 sequences, about 17% seen once; the top ten hold around 43%. This specimen was PBMCs, mostly from graft donor cells, taken 360 days after TCRalphabeta/CD19-depleted stem cell transplant. These receptor sequences come from a male patient under 10 years old who had a stem cell transplant for acute lymphoblastic leukemia, so the T cells may come from the graft donor.

The chain links TRBV10-3 to TRBJ2-1, with TRBD1 as a possible D gene (6 bases). Germline V lookup: CDR1 ENHRY, CDR2 SYGVKD. V lost 6 bases, J lost 5 bases, and 14 bases lay in between. There are 14 residues in the CDR3. CDR3 loop: CAIRIDGGDNEQFF. CDR3 nucleotides: TGTGCCATCAGGATCGATGGGGGCGACAATGAGCAGTTCTTC.

This clonotype was counted only a few times. This rearrangement joins TRBV10-3 to TRBJ2-1, with D possibly TRBD1 on 6 matching bases. Germline V gives CDR1 ENHRY, CDR2 SYGVKD. This CDR3 is built from 15 residues. In DNA form, the CDR3 reads TGTGCGTCCGAGGGGGACGGCCTCTCCTACAATGAGCAGTTCTTC. Its protein product is CASEGDGLSYNEQFF.

This clonotype was seen more than once but under ten times. The chain couples TRBV9 to TRBJ2-2; D may be TRBD2 (5 bases). The CDR3 length is 14 residues. Germline CDR1 is SGDLS and CDR2 is YYNGEE. Trimming took 4 bases from V and 5 from J, leaving 12 bases between them. The CDR3 nucleotides read TGTGCCAGCAGCCCATCCCGAGGGACCGGGGAGCTGTTTTTT. It is translated as CASSPSRGTGELFF.

In its sample, this clonotype was seen a few times. The J gene is TRBJ2-7, the V gene TRBV6-1, with 7 bases lining up with TRBD1. The CDR3 extends over 15 amino acids. With 5 bases clipped from V and 2 bases from J, the junction kept 9 bases outside the gene matches. Germline CDR1 is MNHNS and CDR2 is SASEGT. The CDR3 sequence is CASSQSDRAPYEQYF. In nucleotides, the CDR3 is TGTGCCAGCAGTCAGTCCGACAGGGCACCCTACGAGCAGTACTTC.

The V gene is TRBV5-1, the J gene TRBJ2-2, with 9 bases identical to TRBD1. The CDR3 consists of 14 residues. V was clipped by 5 bases and J by 6 bases; unmatched bases: 5. Germline CDR1 is SGHRS and CDR2 is YFSETQ. Here the CDR3 reads CASSWTGEAGELFF. The CDR3, as DNA: TGCGCCAGCAGTTGGACAGGGGAGGCCGGGGAGCTGTTTTTT.

DNA for the CDR3: TGTGCCAGCAGTGTGATGAGGGACAGGTTCAACAATGAGCAGTTCTTC. Its translation: CASSVMRDRFNNEQFF. The genes are TRBV2 and TRBJ2-1, with TRBD1 identical over 8 bases. The CDR3 has 16 amino acids. J gave up 5 bases and V 4 bases, and 10 bases lay outside the gene matches. Per the germline V gene, CDR1 is SNHLY and CDR2 is FYNNEI.

CDR3 loop: CAISERRLEKETQYF. DNA of the CDR3: TGTGCCATCAGTGAGAGGAGACTCGAAAAAGAGACCCAGTACTTC. The V gene is TRBV10-3, the J gene TRBJ2-5; D unclear. The CDR3 is 15 amino acids. The V and J ends lost 2 bases and 3 bases respectively, with 13 bases between them. Germline-derived CDR1 and CDR2 are ENHRY and SYGVKD.

CDR3 loop: CSATGLAGGVAKNIQYF. CDR3 in DNA: TGCAGTGCTACTGGACTAGCGGGAGGGGTAGCCAAAAACATTCAGTACTTC. The J gene is TRBJ2-4, the V gene TRBV20-1; 15 bases are shared with TRBD2. The V and J ends lost 4 bases and 0 bases, in that order; junction bases with no gene match: 4. There are 17 residues in the CDR3. Germline CDR1 is DFQATT and CDR2 is SNEGSKA (reference sequence).

This clonotype was counted between two and nine times. The CDR3 protein is CASSQPGLAGNQETQYF. CDR3 nucleotide sequence: TGTGCCAGCAGCCAACCTGGGCTAGCGGGTAACCAAGAGACCCAGTACTTC. The chain links TRBV7-6 to TRBJ2-5, with TRBD2 identical over 8 bases. The trim removed 5 bases at V and 0 bases at J, leaving 11 bases unmatched. The CDR3 consists of 17 residues. The germline V gene has CDR1 SGHVS and CDR2 FNYEAQ.

This clonotype has only a few counts. The rearrangement joins TRBV27 to TRBJ2-2; D is unclear. Deletions cut 6 bases from V and 3 bases from J, with 8 bases between. Looked up from germline, CDR1 is MNHEY and CDR2 is SMNVEV (reference sequence). This CDR3 has 13 residues. The CDR3 region has the DNA TGTGCCAGCAGGCGGACGGACACCGGGGAGCTGTTTTTT. It yields the protein CASRRTDTGELFF.

This clonotype was observed a few times. The CDR3 DNA reads as TGTGCCAGCAGCATCAAGGTACCGTTCAGCGGGAGCCGAAACAATGAGCAGTTCTTC. Translated: CASSIKVPFSGSRNNEQFF. The rearrangement uses TRBV21-1 and TRBJ2-1; TRBD2, the table's D call, was not compared with the DNA. TRBV21-1 is a pseudogene segment. This CDR3 contains 19 residues.

This clonotype was counted only a few times. The chain has TRBV18 and TRBJ2-6; tentative D call: TRBD1 (5 bases). This CDR3 region has 17 residues. Germline CDR1 reads KGHSH; CDR2 reads LQKENI. Trimming removed 11 bases from V and 0 bases from J, with 20 bases in between. The chain's CDR3 is CAGYRAGLSSGANVLTF. The CDR3 DNA reads as TGTGCCGGATATCGGGCAGGGCTAAGCTCTGGGGCCAACGTCCTGACTTTC. The full variable domain, rest sourced from reference TRBV18 and TRBJ2-6, is NAGVMQNPRHLVRRRGQEARLRCSPMKGHSHVYWYRQLPEEGLKFMVYLQKENIIDESGMPKERFSAEFPKEGPSILRIQQVVRGDSAAYFCAGYRAGLSSGANVLTFGAGSRLTVL.

This chain connects TRBV2 to TRBJ2-7; D gene unclear. The length of the CDR3 is 14 residues. The V end lost 6 bases, the J end lost 2 bases, and 14 bases lay between the germline ends. Germline-derived CDR1 and CDR2 are SNHLY and FYNNEI. This CDR3 is CASRPTDGTYEQYF. The CDR3 coding sequence is TGTGCCAGCAGACCTACGGACGGTACCTACGAGCAGTACTTC.

With regard to this clonotype: Germline and junction disagree at one end, which may indicate a read error. The chain carries TRBV7-7 and TRBJ2-7, with D perhaps assigned TRBD1 or TRBD2 (5 bases each). This CDR3 contains 15 residues. Germline V CDR1 and CDR2: SSHAT, FNYEAQ (reference sequence). Here the CDR3 DNA reads TGTGCTAGCAGCGCCTTCCCGGGACCGAACTACGAGCAGTACTTC. Translating gives CASSAFPGPNYEQYF.

In this sample, this clonotype turned up a few times. The chain combines TRBV15 with TRBJ2-7, with 7 bases fitting TRBD2. Trimming cost V 5 bases and J 2 bases; bases outside gene matches: 12. This CDR3 spans 16 amino acids. In germline, CDR1 is LNHNV, CDR2 YYDKDF (reference sequence). CDR3 nucleotide sequence: TGTGCCACCAGCCCTCCTTGGGCGGGAGTCACCTACGAGCAGTACTTC. Translating it yields CATSPPWAGVTYEQYF.